This TCR beta chain is drawn from a study of blood T cell repertoires in COVID-19. Trimming took 7 bases from V and 3 from J, leaving 10 bases between them. CDR3 size: 13 residues. Authors' methods: How many nucleated cells were present was estimated from reference gene primer amplification. Sequencing was performed with immunoSEQ multiplex PCR; in TCRdb, only in-frame clones are kept and a portion is missing. V and J calls and clone size follow that table, whereas D and trimming were derived from the DNA. Of 70,000 to 90,000 clones listed, about 79% are singletons. The chain employs TRBV23-1 and TRBJ1-5; tentatively, D is TRBD1 (5 bases). TRBV23-1 is recorded as an ORF, its role being uncertain. Sequencing input: peripheral blood. The TCR originated in a human donor in a cohort sampled during active COVID-19. The CDR3 spells CASIPGDNQPQHF. The CDR3 region has the DNA TGCGCCAGCATCCCGGGGGACAATCAGCCCCAGCATTTT.